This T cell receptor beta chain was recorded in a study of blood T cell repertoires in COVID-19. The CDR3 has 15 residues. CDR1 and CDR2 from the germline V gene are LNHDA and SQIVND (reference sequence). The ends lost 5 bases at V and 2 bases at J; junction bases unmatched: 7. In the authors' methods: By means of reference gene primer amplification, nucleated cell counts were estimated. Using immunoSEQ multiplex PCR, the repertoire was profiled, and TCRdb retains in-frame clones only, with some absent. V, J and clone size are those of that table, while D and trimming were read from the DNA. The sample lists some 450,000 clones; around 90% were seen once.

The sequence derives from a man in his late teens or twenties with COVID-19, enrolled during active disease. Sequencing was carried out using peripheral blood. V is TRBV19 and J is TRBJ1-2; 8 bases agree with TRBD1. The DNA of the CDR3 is TGTGCCAGTAGTGCCGACAGGGGCGAAAACTATGGCTACACCTTC. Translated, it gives CASSADRGENYGYTF. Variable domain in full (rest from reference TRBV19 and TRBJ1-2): DGGITQSPKYLFRKEGQNVTLSCEQNLNHDAMYWYRQDPGQGLRLIYYSQIVNDFQKGDIAEGYSVSREKKESFPLTVTSAQKNPTAFYLCASSADRGENYGYTFGSGTRLTVV.